Below are 6 T cell receptor beta chains sequenced from a single sample in a study of cytomegalovirus exposure and HLA in healthy donors. Amplification used 60 Vbeta primers and 13 Jbeta primers. The assay was immunoSEQ multiplex PCR, and TCRdb's table has in-frame clones only and misses some. The sample records around 130,000 clones, 70% to 75% being singletons. Sequenced input: PBMCs. Source of these receptors: a woman in her thirties or forties in good health and CMV-seropositive.

This chain links TRBV5-1 with TRBJ1-1, with D perhaps matching TRBD1 (5 bases). Trimming cost V 3 bases and J 4 bases, with 13 bases left between them. The V gene's germline CDR1 is SGHRS and CDR2 YFSETQ. This CDR3 has 14 residues. Here the CDR3 DNA reads TGCGCCAGCAGCTCTGCGGGGACGGGCACTGAAGCTTTCTTT. As protein: CASSSAGTGTEAFF.

V is TRBV5-1 and J is TRBJ1-2, with TRBD1 identical over 8 bases. The CDR3 runs to 15 residues. V lost 4 bases to trimming and J lost 1 base; unmatched junction nucleotides: 6. Looked up from germline, CDR1 is SGHRS and CDR2 is YFSETQ. CDR3 nucleotide sequence: TGCGCCAGCAGCGAGACAGGGGTAGTTAACTATGGCTACACCTTC. It yields the protein CASSETGVVNYGYTF.

The rearrangement uses TRBV7-2 and TRBJ1-2, with D unclear. V dropped 1 base and J dropped 6 bases, with 9 bases sitting between them. This CDR3 spans 13 amino acids. CDR1 SGHTA and CDR2 FQGNSA come from the germline V gene. CDR3 protein: CASSLVGENGYTF. DNA of the CDR3: TGTGCCAGCAGCTTAGTCGGGGAAAATGGCTACACCTTC.

V gene TRBV6-1 combines with J gene TRBJ2-1; 8 bases are shared with TRBD2. Germline V gene sequence: CDR1 MNHNS, CDR2 SASEGT. Trimming took 6 bases from V and 6 from J; bases not matched to a gene: 10. The CDR3 consists of 15 residues. CDR3 loop: CASSDSGNPLNEQFF. The CDR3 nucleotides read TGTGCCAGCAGCGATAGCGGGAACCCTCTCAATGAGCAGTTCTTC.

The chain has TRBV15 and TRBJ2-1, with TRBD1 matching 10 bases. The CDR3 covers 14 residues. The germline gives CDR1 LNHNV, CDR2 YYDKDF (reference sequence). V shed 3 bases, J shed 12 bases, and the junction held 8 bases outside the gene matches. The CDR3 nucleotides are TGTGCCACCAGCAGCCCTAGGACAGGGGGGTTGCAGTTCTTC. It specifies CATSSPRTGGLQFF.

The rearrangement joins TRBV5-6 to TRBJ1-2; D is ambiguous. The V gene lost 3 bases and the J gene lost 8 bases, with 26 bases spanning the gap. The germline CDR1 and CDR2 sequences are SGHDT and YYEEEE. There are 17 residues in the CDR3. The CDR3 is CASSSIFPGGKEFGYTF. In nucleotides, the CDR3 is TGTGCCAGCAGCTCGATATTCCCGGGAGGGAAGGAGTTCGGCTACACCTTC.